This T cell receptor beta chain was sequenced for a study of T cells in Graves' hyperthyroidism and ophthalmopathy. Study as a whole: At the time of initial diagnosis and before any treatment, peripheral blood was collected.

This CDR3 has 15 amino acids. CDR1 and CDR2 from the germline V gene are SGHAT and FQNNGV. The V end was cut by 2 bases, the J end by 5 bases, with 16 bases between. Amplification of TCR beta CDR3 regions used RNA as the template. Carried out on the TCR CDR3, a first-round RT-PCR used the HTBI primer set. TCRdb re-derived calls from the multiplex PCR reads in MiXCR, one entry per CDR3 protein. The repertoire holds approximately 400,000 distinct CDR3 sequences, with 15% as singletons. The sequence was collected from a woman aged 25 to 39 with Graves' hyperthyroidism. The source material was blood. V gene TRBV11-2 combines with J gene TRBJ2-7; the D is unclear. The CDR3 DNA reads TGTGCCAGCAGCTTAATGGTGCTATCTCTACACGAGCAGTACTTC. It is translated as CASSLMVLSLHEQYF. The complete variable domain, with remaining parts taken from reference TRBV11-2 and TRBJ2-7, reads EAGVAQSPRYKIIEKRQSVAFWCNPISGHATLYWYQQILGQGPKLLIQFQNNGVVDDSQLPKDRFSAERLKGVDSTLKIQPAKLEDSAVYLCASSLMVLSLHEQYFGPGTRLTVT.